Following are 10 T cell receptor beta chains from one sample sequenced in a study of vaccination effects on CD4 cells after COVID-19. Investigators separated out CD4+ T cells once more than nine days of culture had passed. This individual tested PCR-positive for SARS-CoV-2 infection between March and December 2020. BNT162b2 vaccine or mRNA-1273 vaccine was given to participants in two doses. No antigen has been assigned to these receptors. Measured with immunoSEQ multiplex PCR; TCRdb has only the in-frame clones, and not every one. Found here are 45,000 to 55,000 clones, 65% to 75% of them singletons; the top ten hold 5% to 6.5%. The sample was CD4+ T cells from PBMCs cultured without peptide, taken after COVID-19 vaccination. The receptor set was obtained from a human donor who had a prior SARS-CoV-2 infection.

The count of this clone is one. An end of the junction does not agree with germline; a read error may underlie this. The chain links TRBV7-7 to TRBJ2-1, with 8 nucleotides matching TRBD2. Germline V lookup: CDR1 SSHAT, CDR2 FNYEAQ (reference sequence). This CDR3 region has 16 residues. In nucleotides, the CDR3 is TGTGCTAGCAGCTCGAATAACCTAGCGGGTATGAATGAGCAGTTCTTC. It encodes CASSSNNLAGMNEQFF.

The chain combines TRBV2 with TRBJ2-5; 9 nucleotides agree with TRBD1. The CDR3 has 16 amino acids. Losses at the gene ends were 8 bases for V and 5 bases for J; bases not matched to a gene: 15. Germline V lookup: CDR1 SNHLY, CDR2 FYNNEI. In DNA, the CDR3 is TGTGCCAGCTCCCAAATGGGGACAGGGCTGGGGGAGACCCAGTACTTC. Its translation: CASSQMGTGLGETQYF.

The sample holds one count of this clone. The chain has TRBV18 and TRBJ2-3; 7 nucleotides agree with TRBD2. Germline assignment: CDR1 KGHSH and CDR2 LQKENI. V shed 2 bases, J shed 7 bases, and the junction held 9 bases outside the gene matches. The CDR3 has 15 amino acids. CDR3 nucleotides: TGTGCCAGCTCACCATCTCCCGGGGGGAGGAATACGCAGTATTTT. It is translated as CASSPSPGGRNTQYF.

This clone was counted between two and nine times. The chain has TRBV7-2 and TRBJ2-1, with D tentatively TRBD1 or TRBD2 (5 bases each). In germline, CDR1 is SGHTA, CDR2 FQGNSA. Trimming pared 3 bases from V and 5 bases from J, leaving 8 bases between. CDR3 length: 13 residues. The CDR3 here is CASSFRGHNEQFF. CDR3 sequence (DNA): TGTGCCAGCAGCTTTCGGGGACACAATGAGCAGTTCTTC.

The CDR3 nucleotides are TGTGCCAGCAGCCCCGGGACTAATCTCCGCAATGAGCAGTTCTTC. Protein sequence: CASSPGTNLRNEQFF. J is TRBJ2-1 and V is TRBV7-9, with TRBD2 identical over 7 bases. The CDR3 has 15 residues. Losses at the gene ends were 5 bases for V and 6 bases for J; bases not matched to a gene: 10. Germline V lookup: CDR1 SEHNR, CDR2 FQNEAQ (reference sequence).

The rearrangement joins TRBV7-9 to TRBJ2-1; 9 nucleotides match TRBD2. The germline V gene encodes CDR1 SEHNR and CDR2 FQNEAQ (reference sequence). The CDR3 runs to 18 residues. J gave up 6 bases and V 3 bases, and 15 bases lay outside the gene matches. CDR3 bases: TGTGCCAGCAGCTTTTTAGCGGGAGTTGGTACTATCGGCAATGAGCAGTTCTTC. Translated: CASSFLAGVGTIGNEQFF.

V usage is TRBV18 and J usage is TRBJ1-2; D is perhaps TRBD1 (5 bases). Trimming took 3 bases from V and 6 from J, leaving 17 bases between them. Germline CDR1 reads KGHSH; CDR2 reads LQKENI. This CDR3 has 15 amino acids. The DNA of the CDR3 is TGTGCCAGCTCACCTACGGGACGGTGGCCTAATGGCTACACCTTC. Translation: CASSPTGRWPNGYTF.

The chain joins TRBV6-1 to TRBJ2-5; 13 nucleotides agree with TRBD2. This CDR3 comprises 16 residues. V gave up 3 bases and J gave up 5 bases; unmatched junction bases: 6. Germline loops: CDR1 MNHNS, CDR2 SASEGT. The CDR3 nucleotides are TGTGCCAGCAGTGAGATTACTAGCGGGGGGGCGGAGACCCAGTACTTC. The encoded protein is CASSEITSGGAETQYF.

The chain is built from TRBV6-1 and TRBJ2-7; D perhaps matches TRBD1 (6 bases). Germline V gene sequence: CDR1 MNHNS, CDR2 SASEGT. The CDR3 consists of 14 residues. Trimming left V 3 bases short and J 8 bases short, with 17 bases between. The CDR3 loop is CASSEGAGANKQYF. CDR3 bases: TGTGCCAGCAGTGAGGGGGCCGGCGCTAACAAGCAGTACTTC.

This clone appeared a single time. The CDR3 here is CASSLGLKQETQYF. CDR3 in DNA: TGTGCCAGCAGCCTCGGACTGAAACAAGAGACCCAGTACTTC. This chain joins TRBV5-4 and TRBJ2-5; tentatively, D is TRBD2 (5 bases). CDR1 is SGHNT, CDR2 YYREEE, per germline (reference sequence). The CDR3 runs to 14 residues. Between the trimmed V and J ends, which lost 4 bases and 2 bases, there was a span of 12 bases.